A selection of T cell receptor beta chains follows, all from one sample in a study of a mutant IDH1 vaccine in newly diagnosed glioma. Measured with immunoSEQ multiplex PCR; TCRdb has only the in-frame clones, and not every one. The sample lists around 30,000 clones; approximately 88% were seen once. These receptors' targets are unknown. The sequences come from PBMCs, collected from a glioma patient whose treatment included an IDH1 peptide vaccine. These TCRs come from a man aged 35 to 55 with glioma. CDR3s include the opening cysteine and the closing phenylalanine or tryptophan. A D gene is named only where the DNA matches it firmly. Clone size is given for some rows only: seen once, a few or many times, or a class if the clone is expanded.

v_call	j_call	d_call	clone_size	cdr3_nt	cdr3_aa
TRBV7-9	TRBJ2-7	TRBD2	NA	TGTGCCAGCAGCCCGGAGAAGACTAGCGGGACGTACGAGCAGTACTTC	CASSPEKTSGTYEQYF
TRBV6-5	TRBJ1-5	NA	NA	TGTGCCAGCAGGGAACGGTTTGGCAATCAGCCCCAGCATTTT	CASRERFGNQPQHF
TRBV19	TRBJ1-1	NA	NA	TGTGCCAGTAGTATAAGGGGTCTTGGTATGAACACTGAAGCTTTCTTT	CASSIRGLGMNTEAFF
TRBV6-1	TRBJ1-1	TRBD1	NA	TGTGCCAGCAGTGGGGGACAGGGTAACACTGAAGCTTTCTTT	CASSGGQGNTEAFF
TRBV28	TRBJ2-3	TRBD2	NA	TGTGCCAGCAGCCCGGGACTAACTAGCACAGATACGCAGTATTTT	CASSPGLTSTDTQYF
TRBV2	TRBJ2-7	TRBD2	NA	TGTGCCAGCCGACCGGGACTAATCTCCTACGAGCAGTACTTC	CASRPGLISYEQYF
TRBV14	TRBJ1-5	NA	NA	TGTGCCAGCAGCTACAGAACAGGGAAAGGCAATCAGCCCCAGCATTTT	CASSYRTGKGNQPQHF
TRBV5-4	TRBJ2-1	NA	NA	TGTGCCAGCAGCCAGGGGTTGGATGAGCAGTTCTTC	CASSQGLDEQFF
TRBV5-1	TRBJ2-1	NA	NA	TGCGCCAGCAGCTTGGAGCCTTCCCACAATGAGCAGTTCTTC	CASSLEPSHNEQFF
TRBV9	TRBJ2-2	TRBD2	NA	TGTGCCAGCAGCGGAGGACTAGCGCGGAACACCGGGGAGCTGTTTTTT	CASSGGLARNTGELFF
TRBV4-1	TRBJ1-2	TRBD1	NA	TGCGCCAGCAGCCAAGAGCAGGGGGTCAGCTATGGCTACACCTTC	CASSQEQGVSYGYTF
TRBV11-2	TRBJ1-5	TRBD1	NA	TGTGCCAGCAGCTACGGACAGGGGATGAGCAATCAGCCCCAGCATTTT	CASSYGQGMSNQPQHF
TRBV6-1	TRBJ1-2	NA	NA	TGTGCCAGCTCCGGGGGGGGGACACCTAACTATGGCTACACCTTC	CASSGGGTPNYGYTF
TRBV7-2	TRBJ2-3	TRBD2	NA	TGTGCCAGCAGCTTCAAACTAGCGGGCCGGACAGATACGCAGTATTTT	CASSFKLAGRTDTQYF
TRBV19	TRBJ1-6	NA	NA	TGTGCCAGTAGTATAGACCATAATTCACCCCTCCACTTT	CASSIDHNSPLHF
TRBV25-1	TRBJ2-5	NA	medium-sized	TGTGCCAGCAGTGAAAGGGGATTCCAAGAGACCCAGTACTTC	CASSERGFQETQYF
TRBV5-1	TRBJ2-2	NA	NA	TGCGCCAGCAGCTTGGCTGGGCCGAGTGAGACCGGGGAGCTGTTTTTT	CASSLAGPSETGELFF
TRBV10-3	TRBJ2-6	TRBD1	NA	TGTGCCATCAGGGAACCGGGACAGGGTTCATCTGGGGCCAACGTCCTGACTTTC	CAIREPGQGSSGANVLTF
TRBV15	TRBJ2-4	NA	NA	TGTGCCACCAGCAGGGAGGGAACGCTGGGGGACATTCAGTACTTC	CATSREGTLGDIQYF
TRBV30	TRBJ1-4	TRBD1	NA	TGTGCCTGGGCTCCCACAGGGGACTTTTCTGCAACTAATGAAAAACTGTTTTTT	CAWAPTGDFSATNEKLFF
TRBV7-2	TRBJ2-7	TRBD2	NA	TGTGCCAGCAGCTTAGCCTCTAGCGGGGGCTACGAGCAGTACTTC	CASSLASSGGYEQYF
TRBV6-1	TRBJ1-2	NA	NA	TGTGCCGGGAGGAAAATAGGACAGAGGTTTGGCTACACCTTC	CAGRKIGQRFGYTF
TRBV5-4	TRBJ1-4	NA	NA	TGTGCCAGCAGCTTGGACTCGGGTGATGAAAAACTGTTTTTT	CASSLDSGDEKLFF
TRBV28	TRBJ1-1	NA	NA	TGTGCCAGCAGTTTAGGGTACACTGAAGCTTTCTTT	CASSLGYTEAFF
TRBV29-1	TRBJ1-1	NA	NA	TGCAGCGCCACGGACAGACGCACTGAAGCTTTCTTT	CSATDRRTEAFF
TRBV5-4	TRBJ2-2	NA	once	TGTGCCAGCAGCTGGGGGGCAGGTGGCACCGGGGAGCTGTTTTTT	CASSWGAGGTGELFF
TRBV6-5	TRBJ2-1	NA	NA	TGTGCCAGCAGTCTGCCCGAGGGTGGTGAGCAGTTCTTC	CASSLPEGGEQFF
TRBV5-4	TRBJ1-6	NA	NA	TGTGCCAGCAGCTTGGATGGGGGCCCCCTCCACTTT	CASSLDGGPLHF
TRBV9	TRBJ2-7	NA	few	TGTGCCAGCAGCCCCTCTGGGGGGCTCTACGAGCAGTACTTC	CASSPSGGLYEQYF
TRBV2	TRBJ1-6	NA	NA	TGTGCCAGCAGTGGGGCGGAGGGGTCCAATTCACCCCTCCACTTT	CASSGAEGSNSPLHF
TRBV6-6	TRBJ1-2	NA	NA	TGTGCCAGCAGTAGAGCAGGGTATGGCTACACCTTC	CASSRAGYGYTF
TRBV25-1	TRBJ1-5	NA	NA	TGTGCCAGCAGTGGGGGGGGAGGTTTTCATCAGCCCCAGCATTTT	CASSGGGGFHQPQHF
TRBV6-6	TRBJ1-2	NA	few	TGTGCCAGCAGTGGGGCCGCTACTTATGGCTACACCTTC	CASSGAATYGYTF
TRBV7-2	TRBJ1-2	NA	NA	TGTGCCAGCAGCTTCGGGTGGAGCCAGGGCTACACCTTC	CASSFGWSQGYTF
TRBV14	TRBJ1-2	NA	NA	TGTGCCAGCAGCCAAGATTGGCCCGGCCGGCTAGGCTACACCTTC	CASSQDWPGRLGYTF
TRBV18	TRBJ1-2	TRBD1	NA	TGTGCCAGCTCACCAACAGGGGAGAGCTATGGCTACACCTTC	CASSPTGESYGYTF
TRBV12-5	TRBJ2-1	NA	NA	TGTGCTAGTGGTTTGGGGCAGGGGTTCGGCAATGAGCAGTTCTTC	CASGLGQGFGNEQFF
TRBV19	TRBJ2-1	TRBD2	NA	TGTGCCAGTAGCCCCAGCGGGGGGAAATACAATGAGCAGTTCTTC	CASSPSGGKYNEQFF
TRBV6-5	TRBJ1-4	NA	few	TGTGCCAGCAGGGGACGCACTAATGAAAAACTGTTTTTT	CASRGRTNEKLFF
TRBV7-2	TRBJ2-5	NA	once	TGTGCCAGCAGCTTTAGCCTGCAAGAGACCCAGTACTTC	CASSFSLQETQYF
TRBV5-1	TRBJ2-3	TRBD1	NA	TGCGCCAGCAGCCGATACGACAGGGGGAGCACAGATACGCAGTATTTT	CASSRYDRGSTDTQYF
TRBV7-6	TRBJ1-5	NA	NA	TGTGCCAGCAGCTTACAGGACAATCAGCCCCAGCATTTT	CASSLQDNQPQHF
TRBV9	TRBJ2-7	NA	NA	TGTGCCAGCAGCGTAGTCGCAGGGTCGGCCTACGAGCAGTACTTC	CASSVVAGSAYEQYF
TRBV9	TRBJ2-1	NA	once	TGTGCCAGCAGCTTTGGGACTCCGCCCTACAATGAGCAGTTCTTC	CASSFGTPPYNEQFF
TRBV29-1	TRBJ2-7	NA	once	TGCAGCGCCCGGGCCGGGGGTTCCTACGAGCAGTACTTC	CSARAGGSYEQYF
TRBV19	TRBJ2-3	TRBD2	NA	TGTGCCAGTAGTAAGCGGGATTGGGGAGATACGCAGTATTTT	CASSKRDWGDTQYF
TRBV30	TRBJ2-6	NA	NA	TGTGCCTGGAGTGACGAACTATCGGGTCCCCGGACGGGGGCCAACGTCCTGACTTTC	CAWSDELSGPRTGANVLTF
TRBV29-1	TRBJ2-2	NA	NA	TGCAGCTTCACGAGGGGCGGTACCGGGGAGCTGTTTTTT	CSFTRGGTGELFF
TRBV11-3	TRBJ2-2	NA	NA	TGTGCCAGCAGCGTCTCTAGCGCCACCGGGGAGCTGTTTTTT	CASSVSSATGELFF
TRBV9	TRBJ2-5	NA	once	TGTGCCAGCAGCGTAGGGGGGGCTTGGGAACAGACCCAGTACTTC	CASSVGGAWEQTQYF
TRBV2	TRBJ2-1	TRBD2	NA	TGTGCCAGCTCCAGCGGGGGGGCTCGCGAGCAGTTCTTC	CASSSGGAREQFF
TRBV12-5	TRBJ2-3	TRBD1	once	TGTGCTAGTGGTTTGGGGACAGGGGCAGATACGCAGTATTTT	CASGLGTGADTQYF
TRBV18	TRBJ1-1	NA	NA	TGTGCCAGCTCACAATTCCCAATGAACACTGAAGCTTTCTTT	CASSQFPMNTEAFF
TRBV5-1	TRBJ2-1	TRBD1	once	TGCGCCAGCAGCTACGGGACAGGGGCCTACAATGAGCAGTTCTTC	CASSYGTGAYNEQFF
TRBV6-5	TRBJ1-4	NA	NA	TGTGCCAGCAGAGCCCCGGGGTATGAAAAACTGTTTTTT	CASRAPGYEKLFF
TRBV4-2	TRBJ1-4	NA	NA	TGTGCCAGCAGCCAACACTGGGAAGAGGAAAAACTGTTTTTT	CASSQHWEEEKLFF
TRBV18	TRBJ2-7	NA	NA	TGTGCCAGCTCACCACCAAGTACCTACGAGCAGTACTTC	CASSPPSTYEQYF